This TCR beta chain was profiled in a study of tumor and adjacent non-tumor tissue in lung cancer. Notes on this clonotype: Relative to the germline gene, one junction end is altered; a read error may explain this.

TCRbeta libraries were built with three rounds of nested PCR, modified from ARM-PCR. TCRdb reprocessed the multiplex PCR reads with MiXCR, giving one entry per CDR3 protein. The data show 40,000 to 45,000 distinct CDR3 sequences, 60% to 70% seen once. RNA was extracted from bulk tissue without any cell sorting. This non-tumor lung sample came from over 3 cm beyond the tumor edge. The source is a middle-aged woman with non-small cell lung cancer. Sequenced: distant non-tumor lung tissue.

The CDR3 DNA sequence: TGTGCTAGCAGTTTAGCCGGGACAGGGGCTCTAAATGAGCAGTGCTTC. Translated, it gives CASSLAGTGALNEQCF. The rearrangement joins TRBV12-3 or TRBV12-4 to TRBJ2-1; 10 bases are shared with TRBD1. The CDR3 sequence is 16 residues long.